The 16 T cell receptor beta chains below all came from one sample that was sequenced in a study of T-cell memory formation after mild COVID-19. TCRdb re-called the 5' RACE reads with MiXCR, one entry per CDR3 protein. The table has fewer than 650,000 distinct CDR3 sequences, around a sixth seen once. Sample: PBMCs or a T cell subset sorted from them (not recorded which). Receptors originate from an adult woman who had mild COVID-19 (a few samples of this study predate the infection). Cell type and time point are not known.

This clonotype has only a few counts. V gene TRBV27 combines with J gene TRBJ2-5; TRBD2 agrees at 8 bases. The CDR3 consists of 17 residues. Per the germline V gene, CDR1 is MNHEY and CDR2 is SMNVEV (reference sequence). Unmatched junction bases numbered 12, after V lost 5 bases and J lost 1 base. Here the CDR3 reads CASSPEYSGGLQETQYF. The CDR3, as DNA: TGTGCCAGCAGTCCCGAGTACAGCGGGGGTCTCCAAGAGACCCAGTACTTC.

The rearrangement links TRBV7-9 to TRBJ2-6, with TRBD1 as a possible D gene (6 bases). The CDR3 has 17 amino acids. Deletions cut 0 bases from V and 4 bases from J, with 13 bases between. Germline CDR1 SEHNR, CDR2 FQNEAQ (reference sequence). The DNA for the CDR3 is TGTGCCAGCAGCTTAGCGTTCACAGGGTCCGGGGCCAACGTCCTGACTTTC. This sequence encodes CASSLAFTGSGANVLTF.

About this clonotype itself: At one end, the junction sequence differs from germline, possibly due to a read error. The chain uses TRBV20-1 and TRBJ1-4; possible D gene TRBD1, 5 bases. Germline V lookup: CDR1 DFQATT, CDR2 SNEGSKA (reference sequence). This CDR3 is 13 amino acids long. As DNA, the CDR3 is TGCAGTGCCCCTCTTCAGGGACGGGAAAAACCGTTTTTT. This gives the protein CSAPLQGREKPFF.

This clonotype was recorded once. This rearrangement joins TRBV4-1 to TRBJ1-5; TRBD1 matches at 8 bases. The CDR3 runs to 20 residues. Germline values: CDR1 MGHRA, CDR2 YSYEKL. The J segment lost 0 bases and the V segment lost 2 bases, leaving 15 bases of the junction unmatched. The CDR3 loop reads CASSQSGTGDLVYSNQPQHF. The CDR3 DNA sequence: TGCGCCAGCAGCCAATCCGGGACAGGCGACCTTGTTTATAGCAATCAGCCCCAGCATTTT.

J is TRBJ1-3 and V is TRBV6-5; no firm D call. Germline V gene lookup returns CDR1 MNHEY and CDR2 SVGAGI. Trimming took off 5 bases at V and 1 base at J, with 12 bases between the two ends. The CDR3 has 15 amino acids. DNA for the CDR3: TGTGCCAGCAGTCCCCCGGGCAGGTCTGGAAACACCATATATTTT. Its translation is CASSPPGRSGNTIYF.

Comment on this clonotype: The junction does not match germline at one end; this may be a read error. The chain is built from TRBV7-7 and TRBJ2-2, with 10 nucleotides matching TRBD2. Germline-derived CDR1 and CDR2 are SSHAT and FNYEAQ (reference sequence). This CDR3 has 15 amino acids. CDR3 region: CASSPLAGYNGELFF. CDR3 nucleotides: TGTGCTAGCAGCCCACTAGCGGGATATAACGGGGAGCTGTTTTTT.

The sample holds many counts of this clonotype. V usage is TRBV20-1 and J usage is TRBJ2-5; either TRBD1 or TRBD2 may fit D (6 bases each). Germline V gene data show CDR1 as DFQATT and CDR2 as SNEGSKA (reference sequence). Trimming cost V 2 bases and J 4 bases, with 14 bases left between them. This CDR3 is 14 amino acids long. The CDR3 loop is CSARPLGGGETQYF. The CDR3 nucleotides are TGCAGTGCTAGACCTTTAGGGGGAGGAGAGACCCAGTACTTC.

CDR3 nucleotides: TGCGCCAGCAGCTTTAGCGGGGGCCCTCAGTTCTTC. This codes for CASSFSGGPQFF. The chain has TRBV5-1 and TRBJ2-1; 9 bases are shared with TRBD2. After removal of 2 bases from V and 13 bases from J, the junction contained 4 bases not matched to a gene. The V gene's germline CDR1 is SGHRS and CDR2 YFSETQ. The CDR3 covers 12 residues.

This rearrangement joins TRBV29-1 to TRBJ2-7; perhaps TRBD2 as D (6 bases). The CDR3 length is 14 residues. Trimming removed 4 bases at V and 0 bases at J, with 13 bases between. CDR1 and CDR2 (germline): SQVTM, ANQGSEA. The CDR3 spells CSVVADGSSYEQYF. The CDR3 DNA sequence: TGCAGCGTTGTAGCGGACGGTAGCTCCTACGAGCAGTACTTC.

This clonotype was counted a few times. The rearrangement joins TRBV30 to TRBJ1-6; 10 bases are a match to TRBD1. Germline V lookup: CDR1 GTSNPN, CDR2 SVGIG (reference sequence). V trimming: 4 bases; J trimming: 9 bases; junction bases outside the gene matches: 3. The CDR3 spans 13 residues. The CDR3 sequence: CAWTGQGSSPLHF. The CDR3 bases are TGTGCCTGGACGGGACAGGGGAGTTCACCCCTCCACTTT. Using reference TRBV30 and TRBJ1-6 for the parts outside the CDR3, the full variable domain is SQTIHQWPATLVQPVGSPLSLECTVEGTSNPNLYWYRQAAGRGLQLLFYSVGIGQISSEVPQNLSASRPQDRQFILSSKKLLLSDSGFYLCAWTGQGSSPLHFGNGTRLTVT.

This clonotype occurred a few times. The gene calls are TRBV7-2 and TRBJ2-2; 9 bases fit TRBD1. Germline CDR1 is SGHTA and CDR2 is FQGNSA. The length of the CDR3 is 15 residues. The J segment lost 5 bases and the V segment lost 3 bases, leaving 4 bases of the junction unmatched. Here the CDR3 reads CASSFRTGATGELFF. The CDR3 coding sequence is TGTGCCAGCAGCTTTAGGACAGGGGCTACCGGGGAGCTGTTTTTT.

There are a few counts of this clonotype. The chain links TRBV5-1 to TRBJ2-3, with a tentative D call TRBD1 (6 bases). V was shortened by 3 bases and J by 2 bases, with 13 bases between the two germline ends. In germline, CDR1 is SGHRS, CDR2 YFSETQ. The CDR3 sequence is 15 residues long. CDR3 sequence: CASSSGELATDTQYF. The CDR3 nucleotides read TGCGCCAGCAGCTCAGGGGAGTTGGCCACAGATACGCAGTATTTT.

This clonotype has just a few counts. The chain employs TRBV12-3 or TRBV12-4 and TRBJ2-3; 9 nucleotides align to TRBD2. The CDR3 totals 17 residues. The V and J ends lost 6 bases and 4 bases, in that order; junction bases with no gene match: 14. The CDR3 here is CASRLMADSGGSDTQYF. The CDR3 DNA reads as TGTGCCAGCAGGCTAATGGCCGATAGCGGGGGCTCAGATACGCAGTATTTT.

This clonotype was detected a few times. The genes are TRBV15 and TRBJ2-6, with D possibly TRBD1 on 6 matching bases. Germline V gene data show CDR1 as LNHNV and CDR2 as YYDKDF (reference sequence). The germline V and J ends were trimmed by 6 bases and 4 bases, with 10 bases remaining between them. The CDR3 covers 14 residues. The CDR3 sequence is CATRKTGGANVLTF. In nucleotides, the CDR3 is TGTGCCACCAGGAAGACAGGCGGGGCCAACGTCCTGACTTTC.

This rearrangement joins TRBV11-2 to TRBJ1-2; 8 bases match TRBD1. The CDR3 totals 14 residues. Losses at the gene ends were 5 bases for V and 8 bases for J; bases not matched to a gene: 10. Looked up from germline, CDR1 is SGHAT and CDR2 is FQNNGV. CDR3 in amino acids: CASSGTTGAGGYTF. DNA of the CDR3: TGTGCCAGCAGCGGAACGACAGGGGCAGGAGGCTACACCTTC.

This rearrangement joins TRBV7-2 to TRBJ2-2; TRBD2 aligns across 8 bases. CDR3 length: 16 amino acids. Germline CDR1 is SGHTA and CDR2 is FQGNSA. Losses at the gene ends were 0 bases for V and 8 bases for J; bases not matched to a gene: 8. The CDR3 DNA follows: TGTGCCAGCAGCTTAGCTCCGGGGGGGCTATCTGGGGAGCTGTTTTTT. Its protein product is CASSLAPGGLSGELFF.